What follows are 22 T cell receptor beta chains derived from one specimen sequenced in a study of CD8 T cells in Susac syndrome. Random hexamers primed reverse transcription of roughly 0.45 to 1 ug RNA. MiXCR was run by TCRdb on the immunoSEQ multiplex PCR reads, yielding one entry per CDR3 protein. This table holds around 130,000 distinct CDR3 sequences, roughly 94% found once. Sequenced material: CD4+ T cells from PBMCs. These receptors were taken from a human donor in good health.

This chain joins TRBV9 and TRBJ1-6; D possibly corresponds to TRBD1 (5 bases). Germline V lookup: CDR1 SGDLS, CDR2 YYNGEE. The CDR3 spans 15 residues. V lost 0 bases and J lost 9, with 13 bases in between. CDR3 loop: CASSVAGGGGSPLHF. The CDR3, as DNA: TGTGCCAGCAGCGTAGCGGGGGGGGGAGGTTCACCCCTCCACTTT.

V and J are TRBV3-1 and TRBJ2-3; weak D call: TRBD2 (6 bases). CDR3 length equals 14 residues. Trimming left V 8 bases short and J 8 bases short, with 20 bases between. The V gene's germline CDR1 is LGHDT and CDR2 YNNKEL (reference sequence). In nucleotides, the CDR3 is TGTGCCAGCTCCCCAGCAGGAGGGCGGGCTACGCAGTATTTT. It translates to CASSPAGGRATQYF.

V gene TRBV29-1 combines with J gene TRBJ2-1; D not certain. This CDR3 region has 14 residues. Trimming shortened V by 4 bases and J by 0 bases, and 10 bases separated the two germline ends. The germline V gene has CDR1 SQVTM and CDR2 ANQGSEA. The CDR3 loop reads CSVGEIYSYNEQFF. In DNA, the CDR3 is TGCAGCGTTGGGGAAATCTACTCCTACAATGAGCAGTTCTTC.

The V call is TRBV7-6, the J call TRBJ2-1; possible D gene TRBD2, 6 bases. Germline V gives CDR1 SGHVS, CDR2 FNYEAQ. This CDR3 has 14 amino acids. V was shortened by 0 bases and J by 8 bases, with 11 bases between the two germline ends. The CDR3 loop reads CASSLAGGYDEQFF. The CDR3 DNA is TGTGCCAGCAGCTTAGCGGGAGGTTACGATGAGCAGTTCTTC.

The V call is TRBV5-4, the J call TRBJ2-3; D is unclear. This CDR3 has 16 amino acids. The V and J ends lost 1 base and 2 bases respectively, with 14 bases between them. Germline assignment: CDR1 SGHNT and CDR2 YYREEE (reference sequence). DNA for the CDR3: TGTGCCAGCAGCTTGAGGTCCCTCACCGACACAGATACGCAGTATTTT. Translation: CASSLRSLTDTDTQYF.

This clonotype has only one observation. V and J are TRBV6-1 and TRBJ2-7; D is ambiguous. The germline V and J ends were trimmed by 8 bases and 1 base, with 18 bases remaining between them. CDR1 is MNHNS and CDR2 is SASEGT in the germline V gene. This CDR3 is 15 amino acids long. DNA for the CDR3: TGTGCCAGCCTTTTTAACCCGACGAATTCCTACGAGCAGTACTTC. Translating gives CASLFNPTNSYEQYF.

The genes are TRBV2 and TRBJ1-1, with unresolved D. This CDR3 region has 13 residues. CDR1 SNHLY and CDR2 FYNNEI come from the germline V gene. V gave up 3 bases and J gave up 3 bases, with 8 bases separating them. The CDR3 region is CASSDTRDTEAFF. The CDR3 DNA follows: TGTGCCAGCAGTGACACCCGGGACACTGAAGCTTTCTTT.

V and J are TRBV27 and TRBJ2-7, with 9 bases matching TRBD2. The CDR3 consists of 15 residues. With V trimmed by 0 bases and J by 3 bases, 3 bases remained unmatched. Per the germline V gene, CDR1 is MNHEY and CDR2 is SMNVEV (reference sequence). The CDR3: CASSLSPSGNYEQYF. In DNA form, the CDR3 reads TGTGCCAGCAGTTTATCCCCTAGCGGGAACTACGAGCAGTACTTC.

This chain uses TRBV30 with TRBJ1-1; no clear D gene. The CDR3 has 11 residues. Germline V gene data show CDR1 as GTSNPN and CDR2 as SVGIG (reference sequence). CDR3 coding DNA: TGTGCTTCCGGGAGGAACACTGAAGCTTTCTTT. This gives the protein CASGRNTEAFF.

J is TRBJ2-1 and V is TRBV6-1, with D uncertain. This CDR3 is 13 amino acids long. The germline gives CDR1 MNHNS, CDR2 SASEGT. V dropped 0 bases and J dropped 6 bases, with 6 bases sitting between them. Written as DNA, the CDR3 is TGTGCCAGCAGTGAAGCGTTAGCCAATGAGCAGTTCTTC. The encoded protein is CASSEALANEQFF.

The chain joins TRBV18 to TRBJ2-1; D is unresolved. This CDR3 contains 16 residues. CDR1 is KGHSH, CDR2 LQKENI, per germline. Trimming cost V 2 bases and J 0 bases, with 11 bases left between them. The chain's CDR3 is CASSPEPGSSYNEQFF. For the CDR3, the DNA is TGTGCCAGCTCACCAGAGCCGGGTAGCTCCTACAATGAGCAGTTCTTC.

In this sample, this clonotype turned up a few times. The J gene is TRBJ2-7, the V gene TRBV30; D is ambiguous. The CDR3 runs to 14 residues. Trimming cost V 2 bases and J 0 bases, with 11 bases left between them. Germline V gene data show CDR1 as GTSNPN and CDR2 as SVGIG (reference sequence). The CDR3 spells CAWSIAAISYEQYF. CDR3 DNA: TGTGCCTGGAGTATCGCAGCTATCTCCTACGAGCAGTACTTC.

The chain employs TRBV7-2 and TRBJ2-5; TRBD1 aligns across 9 bases. The CDR3 has 15 amino acids. Germline values: CDR1 SGHTA, CDR2 FQGNSA. V shed 5 bases and J 5 bases; nucleotides not matched to a gene: 9. CDR3 region: CASSLTDRGWETQYF. The CDR3 bases are TGTGCCAGCAGCCTTACGGACAGGGGATGGGAGACCCAGTACTTC.

The chain couples TRBV2 to TRBJ1-1; no clear D. Germline CDR1 is SNHLY and CDR2 is FYNNEI. This CDR3 is built from 12 residues. V gave up 4 bases and J gave up 4 bases, with 7 bases separating them. CDR3 sequence: CASSVGGTEAFF. The CDR3 DNA follows: TGTGCCAGCAGTGTGGGTGGCACTGAAGCTTTCTTT.

V usage is TRBV19 and J usage is TRBJ2-7; D is undetermined. CDR3 length: 15 amino acids. Germline loops: CDR1 LNHDA, CDR2 SQIVND (reference sequence). Trimming took 5 bases from V and 2 from J, leaving 16 bases between them. CDR3 sequence reads: CASSREPANPYEQYF. The CDR3 DNA is TGTGCCAGTAGTCGAGAGCCGGCCAACCCCTACGAGCAGTACTTC. The full variable domain, with the rest looked up from reference TRBV19 and TRBJ2-7, is DGGITQSPKYLFRKEGQNVTLSCEQNLNHDAMYWYRQDPGQGLRLIYYSQIVNDFQKGDIAEGYSVSREKKESFPLTVTSAQKNPTAFYLCASSREPANPYEQYFGPGTRLTVT.

The rearrangement uses TRBV29-1 and TRBJ2-5; D not certain. The germline V gene has CDR1 SQVTM and CDR2 ANQGSEA. This CDR3 contains 11 residues. V gave up 5 bases and J gave up 5 bases, with 9 bases separating them. In DNA form, the CDR3 reads TGCAGCGTTCGCCCCCGTGAGACCCAGTACTTC. Its translation is CSVRPRETQYF.

CDR3 sequence (DNA): TGTGCCAGTAGTGGTTGGGACACCGGGGAGCTGTTTTTT. Translation: CASSGWDTGELFF. V usage is TRBV19 and J usage is TRBJ2-2; D is ambiguous. The germline V and J ends were trimmed by 5 bases and 3 bases, with 7 bases remaining between them. Germline CDR1 LNHDA, CDR2 SQIVND (reference sequence). This CDR3 is built from 13 residues.

The chain is built from TRBV5-1 and TRBJ2-1; D not certain. The ends were cut back, 8 bases at V and 7 bases at J, with 22 bases in the middle. Germline V lookup: CDR1 SGHRS, CDR2 YFSETQ. This CDR3 region has 15 residues. CDR3 nucleotides: TGCGCCAGTCGATCAATGGCCAACTCCTGGAATGAGCAGTTCTTC. It is translated as CASRSMANSWNEQFF.

This chain uses TRBV7-3 with TRBJ2-1; tentatively, D is TRBD1 (6 bases). The CDR3 spans 15 residues. CDR1 and CDR2 from the germline V gene are SGHTA and FQGTGA. Trimming took 4 bases from V and 4 from J, leaving 14 bases between them. CDR3 amino acids: CASSWTEGLYNEQFF. The CDR3 DNA is TGTGCCAGCAGCTGGACAGAGGGGCTTTACAATGAGCAGTTCTTC.

The chain employs TRBV20-1 and TRBJ1-2; D is undetermined. The CDR3 covers 14 residues. Germline V CDR1 and CDR2: DFQATT, SNEGSKA (reference sequence). Trimming removed 6 bases at V and 4 bases at J, with 18 bases between. CDR3 amino acids: CSAPGGRRLYGYTF. CDR3 DNA: TGCAGTGCCCCCGGCGGGAGGCGGCTCTATGGCTACACCTTC.

This chain connects TRBV20-1 to TRBJ2-1; D remains ambiguous. The CDR3 loop spans 10 amino acids. Germline V CDR1 and CDR2: DFQATT, SNEGSKA (reference sequence). V shed 3 bases and J shed 10 bases, with 7 bases lying between them. In nucleotides, the CDR3 is TGCAGTGCTAGTGAAGGGGAGCAGTTCTTC. It yields the protein CSASEGEQFF.

The rearrangement links TRBV3-1 to TRBJ2-1; D is perhaps TRBD2 (5 bases). This CDR3 has 12 amino acids. The germline gives CDR1 LGHDT, CDR2 YNNKEL (reference sequence). V was pared by 1 base and J by 12 bases, with 10 bases between. CDR3 amino acids: CASSQVRGRQFF. CDR3 DNA: TGTGCCAGCAGCCAAGTTCGGGGAAGGCAGTTCTTC.